Shown below are 7 T cell receptor beta chains from a single sample sequenced in a study of T cells in Graves' hyperthyroidism and ophthalmopathy. RNA transcripts served as the template for amplifying TCR beta CDR3 regions. Using the HTBI primer set, a first-round RT-PCR was run on the TCR CDR3. TCRdb reanalysed the multiplex PCR reads using MiXCR and keeps one entry per CDR3 protein. This table holds around 380,000 distinct CDR3 sequences, roughly 12% found once. Source material: blood. The receptor source for this set is a man between 25 and 39 years old with Graves' hyperthyroidism that later progressed to Graves' ophthalmopathy.

The chain recombines TRBV30 with TRBJ1-4, with D unresolved. Trimming stripped 2 bases from V and 6 bases from J, with 10 bases between. The germline V gene has CDR1 GTSNPN and CDR2 SVGIG (reference sequence). The CDR3 length is 13 residues. The CDR3 DNA follows: TGTGCCTGGAGTTGGGCCATGGATGAAAAACTGTTTTTT. It codes for CAWSWAMDEKLFF.

This chain links TRBV4-1 with TRBJ2-2; D uncertain. CDR3 length: 15 residues. Germline V CDR1 and CDR2: MGHRA, YSYEKL. V was pared by 0 bases and J by 4 bases, with 9 bases between. The CDR3 DNA reads as TGCGCCAGCAGCCAAGACCTTAGGAGCACCGGGGAGCTGTTTTTT. Amino acids: CASSQDLRSTGELFF.

This rearrangement joins TRBV14 to TRBJ1-5, with D perhaps TRBD1 (5 bases). Germline V gene lookup returns CDR1 SGHDN and CDR2 FVKESK. V lost 3 bases and J lost 4, with 10 bases in between. The CDR3 extends over 14 amino acids. For the CDR3, the DNA is TGTGCCAGCAGCCATACAGGAACTAATCAGCCCCAGCATTTT. It encodes CASSHTGTNQPQHF. Variable domain in full (rest from reference TRBV14 and TRBJ1-5): EAGVTQFPSHSVIEKGQTVTLRCDPISGHDNLYWYRRVMGKEIKFLLHFVKESKQDESGMPNNRFLAERTGGTYSTLKVQPAELEDSGVYFCASSHTGTNQPQHFGDGTRLSIL.

As DNA, the CDR3 is TGTGCCAGTAGTATGGCAGGGACCATCTATAATTCACCCCTCCACTTT. Translating gives CASSMAGTIYNSPLHF. The chain uses TRBV19 and TRBJ1-6; weak D call: TRBD1 (5 bases). CDR3 length: 16 amino acids. Trimming took 3 bases from V and 3 from J, leaving 12 bases between them. Germline lookup yields CDR1 LNHDA and CDR2 SQIVND (reference sequence).

This clonotype occurred many times. V gene TRBV5-1 combines with J gene TRBJ2-1; perhaps TRBD1 as D (6 bases). Looked up from germline, CDR1 is SGHRS and CDR2 is YFSETQ. V was clipped by 4 bases and J by 4 bases, with 12 bases between them. CDR3 length: 14 residues. CDR3 nucleotide sequence: TGCGCCAGCAGCCCTGGACAGCTTTACAATGAGCAGTTCTTC. It encodes CASSPGQLYNEQFF.

A note on this clonotype: A much bigger clone sits one base away, suggesting this may be a read error. The CDR3 region is CASSVRQANNERFF. The CDR3 DNA reads as TGTGCCAGCAGCGTACGGCAGGCCAACAATGAGCGGTTCTTC. V gene TRBV9 combines with J gene TRBJ2-1, with D unresolved. This CDR3 is built from 14 residues. Germline CDR1 SGDLS, CDR2 YYNGEE.

This clonotype appeared a few times. The chain has TRBV9 and TRBJ2-3; D call uncertain. The V and J ends lost 0 bases and 4 bases respectively, with 9 bases between them. The CDR3 contains 14 residues. Germline V lookup: CDR1 SGDLS, CDR2 YYNGEE. The CDR3 DNA reads TGTGCCAGCAGCGTAGACCTGGCCTCAGATACGCAGTATTTT. Translation: CASSVDLASDTQYF.